A selection of T cell receptor beta chains follows, all from one sample in a study of OX40 agonist ivuxolimab in advanced cancers. Sequenced by immunoSEQ multiplex PCR; TCRdb stores in-frame clones only, minus some. The data show some 60,000 clones, with approximately 89% seen just once and about 17% held by the top ten. The material was CD4+ or CD8+ T cells sorted from blood, obtained in a trial of the OX40 agonist ivuxolimab. These receptors were collected from an adult with an advanced solid tumor such as melanoma, head and neck, liver or kidney cancer. Each CDR3 is given with its conserved first and last residue.

j_call v_call cdr3_aa
TRBJ2-3 TRBV29-1 CSAPGTSGEYTDTQYF
TRBJ1-2 TRBV7-9 CASSLWSVTSYGYTF
TRBJ2-3 TRBV5-4 CASSFDYQELRTQYF
TRBJ1-2 TRBV12-5 CASGLPKREAGYGNYGYTF
TRBJ1-2 TRBV10-2 CASSETGYGYGYTF
TRBJ1-1 TRBV7-6 CASSLTGAYTEAFF
TRBJ2-1 TRBV7-2 CASLGGPPPDGEQFF
TRBJ1-2 TRBV29-1 CSVETGWARLNYGYTF
TRBJ1-2 TRBV7-9 CASSWAGAVEGYTF
TRBJ2-1 TRBV5-1 CASSPGNEQFF
TRBJ1-2 TRBV10-3 CAISDLGQGAFSYGYTF
TRBJ2-2 TRBV6-5 CASSYWTGGGGELFF
TRBJ2-1 TRBV30 CAWSSGTSSSYNEQFF
TRBJ2-1 TRBV27 CASAEGISSYNEQFF
TRBJ1-2 TRBV4-3 CASSQDWEELGYTF
TRBJ1-6 TRBV11-2 CASSLGGRNSPLHF
TRBJ2-7 TRBV10-3 CAISESGEQYF